This T cell receptor beta chain is drawn from a study of somatic mutations in cytotoxic T cells in rheumatoid arthritis. This clone was observed a single time. Its cognate antigen is unknown. The assay was immunoSEQ multiplex PCR, and TCRdb's table has in-frame clones only and misses some. The sample lists tens of thousands of clones, approximately 84% occurring once. Controls that were healthy consisted of blood donors whose median age was roughly 51 years (range about 20-75), with less than 60% female. Overall study results and limits: Unidentified antigens were the targets of the expanded CD8+ clones. Age-matched healthy controls and rheumatoid arthritis patients had CD8+ T-cell clonality that did not differ significantly.

The clonotype originates from a middle-aged man in good health. Sequencing used CD8+ T cells sorted from blood.

The CDR3, as DNA: TGTGCCAGCAGTGACTCAGCGGGAGGGCCAGAGACCCAGTACTTC. The encoded protein is CASSDSAGGPETQYF. This rearrangement joins TRBV6-4 to TRBJ2-5; 10 nucleotides match TRBD2. Germline CDR1 and CDR2: MRHNA and SNTAGT. This CDR3 region has 15 residues. The V segment lost 0 bases and the J segment 4 bases; nucleotides outside the gene matches: 2.